These 22 T cell receptor beta chains originate from one sample sequenced in a study of cytomegalovirus exposure and HLA in healthy donors (dated by TCRdb to the late 2010s). The library came from the immunoSEQ multiplex PCR assay. The multiplex PCR relied on a mix of 60 forward primers for TCR Vbeta segments and 13 reverse primers for TCR Jbeta segments. The clones in this table, taken by TCRdb from immuneACCESS, are in-frame only. Not every clone is retained; where verified, under half of the shortfall comes from an unresolved V gene, and the cause of the rest is unknown. This sample is represented by more than 80,000 clones; 60% to 75% of them were singletons. 3% of the sample lies in the top ten. The sequenced sample consisted of PBMCs. Receptors were obtained from a female donor in good health and CMV-seropositive.

This sequence joins TRBV25-1 and TRBJ1-2; 7 positions agree with TRBD1. Germline lookup yields CDR1 MGHDK and CDR2 SYGVNS. This CDR3 has 16 residues. After removal of 2 bases from V and 9 bases from J, the junction contained 15 bases not matched to a gene. CDR3 protein: CASSEKGKQGYGSYTF. DNA of the CDR3: TGTGCCAGCAGTGAAAAGGGGAAACAGGGGTATGGAAGCTACACCTTC.

The chain combines TRBV9 with TRBJ1-4; D possibly corresponds to TRBD1 (6 bases). The CDR3 is made up of 15 amino acids. V dropped 3 bases and J dropped 3 bases, with 12 bases sitting between them. CDR1 is SGDLS and CDR2 is YYNGEE in the germline V gene. The CDR3 loop reads CASSARQAANEKLFF. The CDR3 DNA reads TGTGCCAGCAGCGCCCGACAGGCTGCTAATGAAAAACTGTTTTTT.

In nucleotides, the CDR3 is TGTGCCAGCAGCTTAAGTTCGGGTAGTACGCAGTATTTT. Its translation is CASSLSSGSTQYF. The rearrangement uses TRBV7-3 and TRBJ2-3; D is unclear. The CDR3 has 13 amino acids. Germline CDR1 reads SGHTA; CDR2 reads FQGTGA. V lost 1 base and J lost 8, with 10 bases in between. The full variable domain, its missing parts supplied by reference TRBV7-3 and TRBJ2-3, is GAGVSQTPSNKVTEKGKYVELRCDPISGHTALYWYRQSLGQGPEFLIYFQGTGAADDSGLPNDRFFAVRPEGSVSTLKIQRTERGDSAVYLCASSLSSGSTQYFGPGTRLTVL.

The chain joins TRBV4-3 to TRBJ1-1; TRBD1 might be the D (5 bases). This CDR3 comprises 15 residues. The germline CDR1 and CDR2 sequences are LGHNA and YSLEER. The V gene lost 0 bases and the J gene lost 1 base, with 9 bases spanning the gap. The CDR3 loop is CASSQEGHSNTEAFF. CDR3 DNA: TGCGCCAGCAGCCAAGAAGGACACTCGAACACTGAAGCTTTCTTT.

The DNA for the CDR3 is TGCGCCAGCAGCCAAGGGAGACTAGCGGGAGGGCCAAGCACAGATACGCAGTATTTT. Its protein product is CASSQGRLAGGPSTDTQYF. The chain has TRBV4-1 and TRBJ2-3; 14 bases fit TRBD2. V was pared by 1 base and J by 0 bases, with 6 bases of the junction left unmatched. The CDR3 spans 19 residues. The V gene's germline CDR1 is MGHRA and CDR2 YSYEKL.

The chain is built from TRBV30 and TRBJ2-7; perhaps TRBD1 as D (6 bases). CDR1 and CDR2 (germline): GTSNPN, SVGIG (reference sequence). V was clipped by 5 bases and J by 3 bases, with 20 bases between them. This CDR3 has 15 residues. CDR3 region: CAWSYSTGSLYEQYF. The CDR3 region has the DNA TGTGCCTGGTCTTACTCCACAGGGTCCCTCTACGAGCAGTACTTC.

The V call is TRBV5-1, the J call TRBJ1-2; 7 nucleotides match TRBD1. J gave up 4 bases and V 1 base, and 7 bases lay outside the gene matches. Germline values: CDR1 SGHRS, CDR2 YFSETQ. This CDR3 spans 15 amino acids. The CDR3 region is CASSLTDQGGYGYTF. The CDR3, as DNA: TGCGCCAGCAGCTTGACAGATCAGGGGGGCTATGGCTACACCTTC.

The chain couples TRBV11-2 to TRBJ1-1, with D unresolved. The CDR3 totals 12 residues. The germline V and J ends were trimmed by 3 bases and 5 bases, with 7 bases remaining between them. CDR1 is SGHAT and CDR2 is FQNNGV in the germline V gene. The CDR3 DNA reads as TGTGCCAGCAGCTTGTCGAGAACTGAAGCTTTCTTT. This sequence encodes CASSLSRTEAFF.

Here the CDR3 reads CARSLDHQRDIYGYTF. As DNA, the CDR3 is TGTGCCAGAAGCTTGGACCATCAGAGGGACATCTATGGCTACACCTTC. The J gene is TRBJ1-2, the V gene TRBV5-3, with D possibly TRBD1 on 6 matching bases. TRBV5-3 is flagged as an ORF with uncertain function. Trimming removed 0 bases from V and 4 bases from J, with 16 bases in between. The CDR3 is 16 residues long.

The rearrangement uses TRBV29-1 and TRBJ2-2; 8 positions agree with TRBD1. This CDR3 is built from 14 residues. The V gene end was trimmed by 7 bases and the J gene end by 2 bases; junction bases not matched to a gene: 6. Looked up from germline, CDR1 is SQVTM and CDR2 is ANQGSEA. This CDR3 reads CSARTGFNTGELFF. The CDR3 coding sequence is TGCAGCGCCCGGACAGGGTTCAACACCGGGGAGCTGTTTTTT.

The chain uses TRBV7-3 and TRBJ1-5, with 9 bases matching TRBD1. The CDR3 covers 14 residues. Trimming cost V 6 bases and J 4 bases; bases outside gene matches: 4. The germline CDR1 and CDR2 sequences are SGHTA and FQGTGA. The CDR3 DNA follows: TGTGCCAGCAGTCCGGGACAGGGAAATCAGCCCCAGCATTTT. It is translated as CASSPGQGNQPQHF.

This sequence joins TRBV28 and TRBJ1-5; 8 positions agree with TRBD1. The CDR3 loop spans 15 amino acids. V lost 7 bases and J lost 4; bases outside the gene matches: 9. Germline assignment: CDR1 MDHEN and CDR2 SYDVKM. CDR3 nucleotide sequence: TGTGCCAGCACCCTGACAGGGGCATCTAATCAGCCCCAGCATTTT. This sequence encodes CASTLTGASNQPQHF.

The CDR3: CASSLGTGAVGETQYF. CDR3 nucleotides: TGTGCCAGCAGCTTGGGGACAGGGGCGGTGGGAGAGACCCAGTACTTC. V usage is TRBV7-9 and J usage is TRBJ2-5; TRBD1 matches at 10 bases. The V segment lost 3 bases and the J segment 4 bases; nucleotides outside the gene matches: 8. This CDR3 is 16 amino acids long. CDR1 is SEHNR, CDR2 FQNEAQ, per germline (reference sequence). Together with reference TRBV7-9 and TRBJ2-5, the CDR3 gives the full variable domain: DTGVSQNPRHKITKRGQNVTFRCDPISEHNRLYWYRQTLGQGPEFLTYFQNEAQLEKSRLLSDRFSAERPKGSFSTLEIQRTEQGDSAMYLCASSLGTGAVGETQYFGPGTRLLVL.

This clone was seen a few times. This specimen includes other DNA sequences encoding the same CDR3. This chain links TRBV5-1 with TRBJ2-1, with 8 bases fitting TRBD1. In germline, CDR1 is SGHRS, CDR2 YFSETQ. Trimming cost V 1 base and J 9 bases; bases outside gene matches: 6. CDR3 length: 14 amino acids. The CDR3 bases are TGCGCCAGCAGCTTGACCTCAGGGGGCGCTGAGCAGTTCTTC. It yields the protein CASSLTSGGAEQFF.

This clone has only a few counts. This sequence joins TRBV18 and TRBJ1-6, with D hard to call. The V and J ends lost 1 base and 10 bases respectively, with 11 bases between them. CDR1 and CDR2 (germline): KGHSH, LQKENI. The length of the CDR3 is 14 residues. The DNA of the CDR3 is TGTGCCAGCTCACCACAGGGAGGAAGGTCACCCCTCCACTTT. The encoded protein is CASSPQGGRSPLHF.

V gene TRBV7-3 combines with J gene TRBJ2-1, with TRBD1 identical over 9 bases. CDR3 length: 14 amino acids. The J segment lost 5 bases and the V segment lost 7 bases, leaving 6 bases of the junction unmatched. From germline, CDR1 is SGHTA and CDR2 FQGTGA. CDR3 loop: CASTGQGPHNEQFF. DNA of the CDR3: TGTGCCAGCACCGGACAGGGGCCCCACAATGAGCAGTTCTTC.

The genes are TRBV30 and TRBJ1-5; 7 bases are shared with TRBD1. The length of the CDR3 is 12 residues. Trimming took 5 bases from V and 4 from J; bases not matched to a gene: 2. Germline CDR1 is GTSNPN and CDR2 is SVGIG (reference sequence). This chain's CDR3 is CAWGQANQPQHF. The CDR3 bases are TGTGCCTGGGGACAGGCGAATCAGCCCCAGCATTTT.

The gene calls are TRBV18 and TRBJ2-7, with no clear D. Looked up from germline, CDR1 is KGHSH and CDR2 is LQKENI. V gave up 0 bases and J gave up 2 bases, with 8 bases separating them. There are 14 residues in the CDR3. The chain's CDR3 is CASSPPGGTYEQYF. CDR3 bases: TGTGCCAGCTCACCACCAGGCGGTACCTACGAGCAGTACTTC.

This chain uses TRBV7-6 with TRBJ1-4; 7 nucleotides line up with TRBD1. V was clipped by 3 bases and J by 4 bases; unmatched bases: 5. The CDR3 contains 15 residues. Germline V gene lookup returns CDR1 SGHVS and CDR2 FNYEAQ. CDR3 region: CASSFSTGVNEKLFF. CDR3 in DNA: TGTGCCAGCAGCTTCAGCACAGGGGTTAATGAAAAACTGTTTTTT.

This chain uses TRBV10-3 with TRBJ2-7, with 10 bases fitting TRBD1. This CDR3 has 16 residues. Germline trimming cut 0 bases from V and 4 bases from J; bases unmatched to any gene: 6. Germline loops: CDR1 ENHRY, CDR2 SYGVKD. The CDR3 loop is CAISESLRTGGYEQYF. As DNA, the CDR3 is TGTGCCATCAGTGAGTCTTTAAGGACAGGGGGGTACGAGCAGTACTTC.

The genes are TRBV28 and TRBJ2-3, with D maybe TRBD1 (6 bases). The germline gives CDR1 MDHEN, CDR2 SYDVKM. The CDR3 totals 16 residues. V was cut by 10 bases and J by 0 bases, with 20 bases left in between. The CDR3 DNA is TGTGCCACCCTAGAAGTGGGACAAATGAGCACAGATACGCAGTATTTT. Its translation: CATLEVGQMSTDTQYF.

V usage is TRBV7-2 and J usage is TRBJ1-1; 7 bases fit TRBD1. The CDR3 covers 14 residues. Germline V CDR1 and CDR2: SGHTA, FQGNSA. Trimming removed 3 bases from V and 4 bases from J; junction bases left unmatched: 5. The CDR3, as DNA: TGTGCCAGCAGCTTTACAGGGGTCGGCACTGAAGCTTTCTTT. Protein: CASSFTGVGTEAFF.